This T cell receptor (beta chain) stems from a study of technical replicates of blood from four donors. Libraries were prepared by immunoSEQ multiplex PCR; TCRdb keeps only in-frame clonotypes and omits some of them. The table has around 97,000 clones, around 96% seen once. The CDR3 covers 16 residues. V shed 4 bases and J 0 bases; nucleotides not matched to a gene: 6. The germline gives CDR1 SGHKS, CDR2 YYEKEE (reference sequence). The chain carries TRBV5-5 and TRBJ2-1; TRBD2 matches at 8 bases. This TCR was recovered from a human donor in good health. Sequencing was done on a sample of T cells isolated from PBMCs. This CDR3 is CASSPTSGRSYNEQFF. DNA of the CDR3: TGTGCCAGCAGCCCCACTAGCGGCCGCTCCTACAATGAGCAGTTCTTC.